The rows below give T cell receptor beta chains drawn from one sample of a study of blood T cell repertoires in COVID-19. Data came from immunoSEQ multiplex PCR; TCRdb stores just in-frame clones and leaves some out. The sample carries hundreds of thousands of clones, 83% recorded once. Sample: peripheral blood. These receptor sequences come from a woman aged 45-59 years who had recovered from COVID-19. CDR3s include the opening cysteine and the closing phenylalanine or tryptophan. The D gene is left open where the match is weak. Clone size is shown for a subset of rows, as once, few, many or a class of expanded clone.

abundance,d_gene,v_gene,j_gene,CDR3nt,CDR3aa
once,NA,TRBV7-2,TRBJ2-1,TGTGCCAGCAGCCTACCGCAAGACTACAATGAGCAGTTCTTC,CASSLPQDYNEQFF
few,NA,TRBV4-2,TRBJ2-2,TGTGCCAGCAGCCAAGTATCGGCAGACTTGGCCGGGGAGCTGTTTTTT,CASSQVSADLAGELFF
NA,NA,TRBV5-1,TRBJ1-2,TGCGCCAGCCAACCCGGCGGGATGCGGACTCCTAACTATGGCTACACCTTC,CASQPGGMRTPNYGYTF
NA,TRBD2,TRBV10-3,TRBJ2-1,TGTGCCATCAGGATAGCGGGAGGAAACAATGAGCAGTTCTTC,CAIRIAGGNNEQFF
NA,NA,TRBV6-2/TRBV6-3,TRBJ1-1,TGTGCCAGCAGTCTATTTGGGGGCCGGAACACTGAAGCTTTCTTT,CASSLFGGRNTEAFF
few,NA,TRBV28,TRBJ1-2,TGTGCCAGCAAATTGCCAGGACAGAACTATGGCTACACCTTC,CASKLPGQNYGYTF
NA,TRBD1,TRBV7-9,TRBJ2-1,TGTGCCAGCAGCTCTGAGAACCCGGGACAGGACCGTGCTAGGCAGTTCTTC,CASSSENPGQDRARQFF
once,TRBD2,TRBV5-4,TRBJ2-2,TGTGCCAGCAGAACACTAGCGGGGGGGCCCGGGGAGCTGTTTTTT,CASRTLAGGPGELFF
once,NA,TRBV19,TRBJ1-5,TGTGCCAGTAGGGAGGGGACGGTCGGTCCCAATCAGCCCCAGCATTTT,CASREGTVGPNQPQHF
NA,NA,TRBV28,TRBJ1-2,TGTGCCAGCAGTTTGACAGGTTACTCTGATGGCTACACCTTC,CASSLTGYSDGYTF
NA,NA,TRBV7-2,TRBJ2-2,TGTGCCAGCATCCAAGGACTGAACACCGGGGAGCTGTTTTTT,CASIQGLNTGELFF
NA,TRBD2,TRBV18,TRBJ2-5,TGTGCCAGCTCAAAAACTAGCGGGGGCACCCAAGAGACCCAGTACTTC,CASSKTSGGTQETQYF
NA,NA,TRBV3-1/TRBV3-2,TRBJ1-1,TGTGCCAGCAGCCAAGGCATAGATACAGGGCGGGGGGACACTGAAGCTTTCTTT,CASSQGIDTGRGDTEAFF
NA,TRBD2,TRBV5-1,TRBJ2-2,TGCGCCAGCAGCTTGGAGCGGGGGACTAACACCGGGGAGCTGTTTTTT,CASSLERGTNTGELFF
NA,TRBD2,TRBV2,TRBJ2-1,TGTGCCAGCAGCAGCGGGAGCTCCTACAATGAGCAGTTCTTC,CASSSGSSYNEQFF
NA,NA,TRBV7-2,TRBJ2-5,TGTGCCAGCAGCTTGGAGGGAAGGGCGGCCCAGTACTTC,CASSLEGRAAQYF
NA,NA,TRBV30,TRBJ2-2,TGTGCCTGGAACGGGGGGCCGGTTGGACGGGAGCTGTTTTTT,CAWNGGPVGRELFF
NA,NA,TRBV29-1,TRBJ1-1,TGCAGCGTTCGGGAGGGCAGGGTGAACACTGAAGTTTTCTTT,CSVREGRVNTEVFF
once,NA,TRBV28,TRBJ1-5,TGTGCCTCCTACCCGGCAGGTTACAATCAGCCCCAGCATTTT,CASYPAGYNQPQHF
once,NA,TRBV19,TRBJ1-2,TGTGCCAGTAGTGAGCCCTACAGGGATCATGGCTACACCTTC,CASSEPYRDHGYTF
NA,NA,TRBV7-8,TRBJ2-3,TGTGCCAGCAGCTTCGAGGGCGCGGTGGGGACAGATACGCAGTATTTT,CASSFEGAVGTDTQYF
NA,NA,TRBV28,TRBJ1-3,TGTGCCAGCAGTTTTCCTACCAGGGAAAACACCATATATTTT,CASSFPTRENTIYF
NA,NA,TRBV5-1,TRBJ2-1,TGCGCCAGCAGCTTCGAGGCTGACTTTACTGAGCAGTTCTTC,CASSFEADFTEQFF
NA,NA,TRBV20-1,TRBJ2-7,TGCAGTGCTAGTCGGCTAGCCTTCGACGAGCAGTACTTC,CSASRLAFDEQYF
NA,NA,TRBV2,TRBJ1-2,TGTGCCAGCAGTGTGTCAGATTTGGGACATAACTATGGCTACACCTTC,CASSVSDLGHNYGYTF
NA,TRBD2,TRBV19,TRBJ2-1,TGTGCCAGTAGGGCCGGGCGGGAGTACAATGAGCAGTTCTTC,CASRAGREYNEQFF
NA,TRBD1,TRBV18,TRBJ2-3,TGTGCCAGCTCACGATGGGACAGGGGTACAGATACGCAGTATTTT,CASSRWDRGTDTQYF
few,NA,TRBV2,TRBJ1-6,TGTGCCAGCAGTGAGCAGGGTGGGAATTCACCCCTCCACTTT,CASSEQGGNSPLHF
NA,NA,TRBV2,TRBJ1-3,TGTGCCAGCAGGTCAGGGGTCTCTGGAAACACCATATATTTT,CASRSGVSGNTIYF
NA,NA,TRBV6-5,TRBJ2-7,TGTGCCAGCAGTTACTCGAGGACATCGGTTACCTACGAGCAGTACTTC,CASSYSRTSVTYEQYF
NA,NA,TRBV7-2,TRBJ2-7,TGTGCCAGCAGCCTAGAAACAGGTTCCTACGAGCAGTACTTC,CASSLETGSYEQYF
NA,NA,TRBV27,TRBJ2-5,TGTGCCAGCAGTCTGACCACCGGCAGGGTTACCCAAGAGACCCAGTACTTC,CASSLTTGRVTQETQYF
NA,NA,TRBV5-8,TRBJ2-2,TGTGCCAGCAACAGGGACGGGGCGAGCACCGGGGAGCTGTTTTTT,CASNRDGASTGELFF
NA,NA,TRBV28,TRBJ1-2,TGTGCCAGCAGACAGGGTTCCGTAAACTATGGCTACACCTTC,CASRQGSVNYGYTF
NA,TRBD2,TRBV27,TRBJ2-7,TGTGCCAGCAGTGGCCGGGCGGGAGGATTTCTCGAGCAGTACTTC,CASSGRAGGFLEQYF
NA,NA,TRBV7-2,TRBJ1-2,TGTGCCAGCAGTTCCAGACAGGCCCTTCGTAACTATGGCTACACCTTC,CASSSRQALRNYGYTF
NA,TRBD2,TRBV11-2,TRBJ2-5,TGTGCCAGCAGCTTTTCTCACGGGGGGCAAGAGACCCAGTACTTC,CASSFSHGGQETQYF
NA,NA,TRBV3-1/TRBV3-2,TRBJ1-4,TGTGCCAGCAGCCAGGATCACAGGGAAGGTAATGAAAAACTGTTTTTT,CASSQDHREGNEKLFF
NA,TRBD1,TRBV4-2,TRBJ1-6,TGTGCCAGCAGCCAAATGGCGGCAGGGGGTTCACCCCTCCACTTT,CASSQMAAGGSPLHF
once,NA,TRBV18,TRBJ1-4,TGTGCCAGCTCACCGCAGCGACAGATAAATGAAAAACTGTTTTTT,CASSPQRQINEKLFF
NA,NA,TRBV28,TRBJ1-2,TGTGCCAGCAGTTTAGGGGGGGAAGGCTATGGCTACACCTTC,CASSLGGEGYGYTF
few,TRBD1,TRBV5-1,TRBJ1-5,TGCGCCAGCAGCTTGGGTGTCCACGGACAGGGCCAGCCCCAGCATTTT,CASSLGVHGQGQPQHF
NA,NA,TRBV2,TRBJ1-6,TGTGCCAGCACTTGGACAGACCTTAATTCACCCCTCCACTTT,CASTWTDLNSPLHF
once,NA,TRBV5-1,TRBJ1-2,TGCGCCAGCAGCTTGAGTCAGGGGTACGGCTACACCTTC,CASSLSQGYGYTF
medium-sized,TRBD1,TRBV7-2,TRBJ1-6,TGTGCCAGCAGCTCCCGGGACAGCTCCTATAATTCACCCCTCCACTTT,CASSSRDSSYNSPLHF
NA,TRBD1,TRBV18,TRBJ2-5,TGTGCCAGCTCACCAGTGGGACAGGGGTCCCAAGAGACCCAGTACTTC,CASSPVGQGSQETQYF
NA,TRBD2,TRBV6-2/TRBV6-3,TRBJ2-3,TGTGCCAGCAGTCCCGGGACTAGCGGTTACGCAGATACGCAGTATTTT,CASSPGTSGYADTQYF
NA,NA,TRBV15,TRBJ2-7,TGTGCCACCAGCAGAGCACCCGACCAGGGCAACGAGCAGTACTTC,CATSRAPDQGNEQYF
few,TRBD1,TRBV29-1,TRBJ2-5,TGCAGCGTACCTCAGGGGGCGATTCGGGAGACCCAGTACTTC,CSVPQGAIRETQYF
NA,TRBD1,TRBV24-1,TRBJ2-5,TGTGCCACCAGTAGAGGGGGCTCAGAGACCCAGTACTTC,CATSRGGSETQYF
NA,NA,TRBV7-8,TRBJ1-2,TGTGCCAGCAGCTTAGACAGTTACTATGGCTACACCTTC,CASSLDSYYGYTF